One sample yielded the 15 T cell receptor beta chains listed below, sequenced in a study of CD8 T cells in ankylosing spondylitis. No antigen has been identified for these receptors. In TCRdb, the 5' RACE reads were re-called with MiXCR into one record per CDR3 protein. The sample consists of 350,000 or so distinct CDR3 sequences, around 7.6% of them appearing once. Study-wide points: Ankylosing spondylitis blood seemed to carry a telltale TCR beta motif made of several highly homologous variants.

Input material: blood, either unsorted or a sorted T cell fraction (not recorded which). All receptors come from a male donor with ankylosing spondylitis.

The CDR3 sequence: CASSHVVGPGRVNEQFF. CDR3 DNA: TGTGCCAGCAGTCATGTGGTGGGGCCGGGGCGGGTTAATGAGCAGTTCTTC. The chain recombines TRBV2 with TRBJ2-1; the D call may be TRBD1 or TRBD2 (5 bases each). CDR3 length: 17 amino acids. Trimming removed 5 bases at V and 7 bases at J, with 24 bases between. Germline CDR1 reads SNHLY; CDR2 reads FYNNEI.

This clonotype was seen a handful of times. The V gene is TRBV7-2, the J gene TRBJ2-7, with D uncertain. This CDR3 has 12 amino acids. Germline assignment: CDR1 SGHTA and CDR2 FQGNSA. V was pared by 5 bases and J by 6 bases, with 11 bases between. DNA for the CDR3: TGTGCCAGCAGCCCACTCCTAGGCGAGCAGTACTTC. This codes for CASSPLLGEQYF.

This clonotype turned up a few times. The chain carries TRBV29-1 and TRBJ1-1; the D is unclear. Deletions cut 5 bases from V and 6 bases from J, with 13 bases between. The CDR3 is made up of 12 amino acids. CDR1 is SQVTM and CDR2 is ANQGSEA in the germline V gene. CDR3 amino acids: CSVFPPNAEAFF. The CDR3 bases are TGCAGCGTTTTCCCTCCCAATGCTGAAGCTTTCTTT.

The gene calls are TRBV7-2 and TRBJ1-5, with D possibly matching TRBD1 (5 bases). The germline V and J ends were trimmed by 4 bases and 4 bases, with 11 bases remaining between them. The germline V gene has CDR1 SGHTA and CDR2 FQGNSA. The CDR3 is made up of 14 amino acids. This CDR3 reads CASSSSGPNQPQHF. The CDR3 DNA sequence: TGTGCCAGCAGCTCATCAGGGCCAAATCAGCCCCAGCATTTT.

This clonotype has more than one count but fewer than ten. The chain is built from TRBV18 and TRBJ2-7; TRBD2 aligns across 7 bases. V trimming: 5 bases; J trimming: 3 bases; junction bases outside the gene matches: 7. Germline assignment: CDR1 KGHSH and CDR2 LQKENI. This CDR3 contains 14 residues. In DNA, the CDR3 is TGTGCCAGCTCAACTGACCGGGGGGACTACGAGCAGTACTTC. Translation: CASSTDRGDYEQYF.

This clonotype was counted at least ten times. The CDR3 spells CASSKWGSGNTIYF. The CDR3 DNA reads as TGTGCCAGCTCCAAATGGGGCTCTGGAAACACCATATATTTT. The V gene is TRBV27, the J gene TRBJ1-3; D gene ambiguous. Germline loops: CDR1 MNHEY, CDR2 SMNVEV (reference sequence). The V gene lost 8 bases and the J gene lost 0 bases, with 11 bases spanning the gap. CDR3 length: 14 residues.

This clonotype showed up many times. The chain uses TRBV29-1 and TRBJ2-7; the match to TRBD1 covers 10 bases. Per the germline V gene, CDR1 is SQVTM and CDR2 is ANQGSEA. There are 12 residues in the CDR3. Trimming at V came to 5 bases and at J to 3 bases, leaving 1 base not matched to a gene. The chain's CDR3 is CSVWTGGYEQYF. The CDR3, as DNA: TGCAGCGTTTGGACAGGGGGCTACGAGCAGTACTTC.

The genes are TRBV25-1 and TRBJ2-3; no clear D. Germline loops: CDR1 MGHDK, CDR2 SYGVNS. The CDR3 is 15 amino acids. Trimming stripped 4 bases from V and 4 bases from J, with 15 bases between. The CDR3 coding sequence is TGTGCCAGCAGTGGCGACACCAAGGGTTCAGATACGCAGTATTTT. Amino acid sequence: CASSGDTKGSDTQYF. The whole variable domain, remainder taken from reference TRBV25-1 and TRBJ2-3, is EADIYQTPRYLVIGTGKKITLECSQTMGHDKMYWYQQDPGMELHLIHYSYGVNSTEKGDLSSESTVSRIRTEHFPLTLESARPSHTSQYLCASSGDTKGSDTQYFGPGTRLTVL.

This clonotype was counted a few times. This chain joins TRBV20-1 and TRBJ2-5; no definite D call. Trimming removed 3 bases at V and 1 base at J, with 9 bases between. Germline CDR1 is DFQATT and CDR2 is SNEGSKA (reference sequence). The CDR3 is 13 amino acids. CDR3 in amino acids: CSASRNFQETQYF. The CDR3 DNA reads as TGCAGTGCTAGCCGCAATTTCCAAGAGACCCAGTACTTC.

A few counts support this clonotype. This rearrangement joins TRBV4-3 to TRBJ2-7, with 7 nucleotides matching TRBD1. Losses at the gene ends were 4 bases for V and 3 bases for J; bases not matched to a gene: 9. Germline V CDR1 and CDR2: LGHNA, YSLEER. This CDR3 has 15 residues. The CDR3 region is CASSLSQGNSYEQYF. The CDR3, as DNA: TGCGCCAGCAGCCTCTCACAGGGGAATAGCTACGAGCAGTACTTC.

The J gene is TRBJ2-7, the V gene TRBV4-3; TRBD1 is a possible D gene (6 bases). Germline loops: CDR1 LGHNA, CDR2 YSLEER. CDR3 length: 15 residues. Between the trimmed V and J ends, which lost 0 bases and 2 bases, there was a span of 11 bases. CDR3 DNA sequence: TGCGCCAGCAGCCAAGATGAGGCAGGGGCCTACGAGCAGTACTTC. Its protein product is CASSQDEAGAYEQYF.

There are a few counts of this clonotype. CDR3 sequence reads: CASSPQTGKTEAFF. The CDR3 DNA is TGTGCCAGCAGTCCCCAAACAGGGAAAACTGAAGCTTTCTTT. The chain links TRBV12-3 or TRBV12-4 to TRBJ1-1, with D maybe TRBD1 (6 bases). V lost 5 bases and J lost 5, with 15 bases in between. The length of the CDR3 is 14 residues.

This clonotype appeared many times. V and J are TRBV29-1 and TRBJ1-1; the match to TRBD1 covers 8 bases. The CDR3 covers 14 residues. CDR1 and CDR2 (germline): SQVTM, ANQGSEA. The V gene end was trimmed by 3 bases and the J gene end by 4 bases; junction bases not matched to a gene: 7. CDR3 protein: CSVDRQGLGTEAFF. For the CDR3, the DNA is TGCAGCGTTGATAGACAGGGGTTGGGCACTGAAGCTTTCTTT.

DNA of the CDR3: TGTGCCAGCAGCCTGGGGGAACTAACTAGCCGCACCGGGGAGCTGTTTTTT. Protein product: CASSLGELTSRTGELFF. V and J are TRBV5-5 and TRBJ2-2, with a tentative D call TRBD2 (6 bases). Trimming pared 4 bases from V and 4 bases from J, leaving 20 bases between. The CDR3 consists of 17 residues. Per germline, CDR1 SGHKS and CDR2 YYEKEE (reference sequence).

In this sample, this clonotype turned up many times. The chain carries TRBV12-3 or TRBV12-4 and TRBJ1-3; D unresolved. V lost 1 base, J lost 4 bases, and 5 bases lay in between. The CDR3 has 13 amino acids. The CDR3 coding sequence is TGTGCCAGCAGTTTAGTCACGGGAAACACCATATATTTT. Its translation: CASSLVTGNTIYF.